This TCR beta chain is from a study of T cell responses to AZD1222 COVID-19 vaccine. The protocol was immunoSEQ multiplex PCR, while the TCRdb copy is restricted to in-frame clones and leaves out a portion. Of more than 150,000 clones listed, over 80% are singletons. Study-level points and caveats: A mostly white British donor set with more females was recruited, and clonal diversity was possibly underestimated.

V was shortened by 3 bases and J by 5 bases, with 13 bases between the two germline ends. The CDR3 has 14 residues. From germline, CDR1 is SGHAT and CDR2 FQNNGV. Concerning this clone: The antigen remains unidentified.

This chain uses TRBV11-2 with TRBJ2-5; D could derive from TRBD1 or TRBD2 (5 bases each). This TCR derives from an adult in good health. The input for sequencing was peripheral blood, taken on day 0 of AZD1222 vaccination. CDR3 bases: TGTGCCAGCAGCTTGAGAGGGGAGTGGGAGACCCAGTACTTC. It codes for CASSLRGEWETQYF.